A selection of T cell receptor beta chains follows, all from one sample in a study of shared clonotypes between healthy human individuals. Measured with immunoSEQ multiplex PCR; TCRdb has only the in-frame clones, and not every one. The sample includes approximately 2.5 million clones, 93% of them seen just once. Sequencing used naive CD4+ T cells from PBMCs. The source of these receptors is a man aged 18 to 29 in good health. Some clones in this sample may be carry-over from other donors' samples. The CDR3 runs from the conserved cysteine through the conserved F or W. The D gene is left open where the match is weak. A clone size is listed for some rows: how often the clone was seen (once, few, many), or a class if it is expanded.

j_gene: TRBJ1-1
v_gene: TRBV10-3
d_gene: -
abundance: -
CDR3aa: CAISRDTGGYTEAFF
CDR3nt: TGTGCCATCAGCCGGGACACCGGGGGGTACACTGAAGCTTTCTTT

j_gene: TRBJ2-1
v_gene: TRBV5-1
d_gene: -
abundance: -
CDR3aa: CASSLDAGLLQFF
CDR3nt: TGCGCCAGCAGCTTGGATGCAGGCCTCTTGCAGTTCTTC

j_gene: TRBJ2-1
v_gene: TRBV7-2
d_gene: -
abundance: -
CDR3aa: CASSTSHYNEQFF
CDR3nt: TGTGCCAGCAGCACCTCCCATTACAATGAGCAGTTCTTC

j_gene: TRBJ2-4
v_gene: TRBV5-1
d_gene: TRBD1
abundance: -
CDR3aa: CASSPGQGLDIQYF
CDR3nt: TGCGCCAGCAGCCCTGGACAGGGATTGGACATTCAGTACTTC

j_gene: TRBJ1-1
v_gene: TRBV6-5
d_gene: -
abundance: -
CDR3aa: CASSYEADTEAFF
CDR3nt: TGTGCCAGCAGTTACGAAGCCGACACTGAAGCTTTCTTT

j_gene: TRBJ1-2
v_gene: TRBV10-2
d_gene: TRBD1
abundance: -
CDR3aa: CASGDRGPTNGYTF
CDR3nt: TGCGCCAGCGGAGACAGGGGGCCCACAAACGGCTACACCTTC

j_gene: TRBJ2-7
v_gene: TRBV19
d_gene: -
abundance: -
CDR3aa: CASSIGTDSYEQYF
CDR3nt: TGTGCCAGTAGTATTGGGACGGACTCCTACGAGCAGTACTTC

j_gene: TRBJ1-3
v_gene: TRBV25-1
d_gene: -
abundance: once
CDR3aa: CASRGPRTIYF
CDR3nt: TGTGCCAGCAGGGGTCCCCGCACCATATATTTT

j_gene: TRBJ2-3
v_gene: TRBV7-3
d_gene: -
abundance: -
CDR3aa: CASSSSDFPNTQYF
CDR3nt: TGTGCCAGCAGCTCATCGGACTTCCCGAATACGCAGTATTTT

j_gene: TRBJ2-1
v_gene: TRBV10-3
d_gene: -
abundance: -
CDR3aa: CAISVLQSSYNEQFF
CDR3nt: TGTGCCATCAGTGTTCTCCAGAGCTCCTACAATGAGCAGTTCTTC

j_gene: TRBJ2-2
v_gene: TRBV6-5
d_gene: TRBD1
abundance: -
CDR3aa: CASRDRPLTGELFF
CDR3nt: TGTGCCAGCAGGGACAGGCCCCTCACCGGGGAGCTGTTTTTT

j_gene: TRBJ1-4
v_gene: TRBV7-8
d_gene: -
abundance: -
CDR3aa: CASSPRDLANEKLFF
CDR3nt: TGTGCCAGCAGCCCCAGGGATTTGGCTAATGAAAAACTGTTTTTT

j_gene: TRBJ2-1
v_gene: TRBV7-2
d_gene: TRBD1
abundance: -
CDR3aa: CASSPTGPPEQFF
CDR3nt: TGTGCCAGCAGCCCGACAGGGCCCCCTGAGCAGTTCTTC

j_gene: TRBJ2-1
v_gene: TRBV9
d_gene: -
abundance: -
CDR3aa: CASSVSTAGYAQFF
CDR3nt: TGTGCCAGCAGCGTATCAACAGCGGGCTACGCGCAGTTCTTC

j_gene: TRBJ1-1
v_gene: TRBV7-3
d_gene: TRBD1
abundance: few
CDR3aa: CASSVGTGGDGTEAFF
CDR3nt: TGTGCCAGCAGCGTAGGGACAGGGGGTGATGGCACTGAAGCTTTCTTT

j_gene: TRBJ1-3
v_gene: TRBV28
d_gene: -
abundance: -
CDR3aa: CASTVENTIYF
CDR3nt: TGTGCCTCTACAGTAGAAAACACCATATATTTT

j_gene: TRBJ2-5
v_gene: TRBV5-1
d_gene: -
abundance: -
CDR3aa: CASSLDRGLGTQYF
CDR3nt: TGCGCCAGCAGCTTGGACCGGGGCTTGGGGACCCAGTACTTC

j_gene: TRBJ2-2
v_gene: TRBV6-4
d_gene: -
abundance: -
CDR3aa: CASSDTNTGELFF
CDR3nt: TGTGCCAGCAGTGACACAAACACCGGGGAGCTGTTTTTT

j_gene: TRBJ1-5
v_gene: TRBV28
d_gene: TRBD1
abundance: -
CDR3aa: CASSLRPGQGNQPQHF
CDR3nt: TGTGCCAGCAGTTTAAGGCCTGGACAGGGCAATCAGCCCCAGCATTTT

j_gene: TRBJ2-5
v_gene: TRBV15
d_gene: -
abundance: -
CDR3aa: CATSRGLGFPETQYF
CDR3nt: TGTGCCACCAGCAGGGGCCTGGGGTTCCCTGAGACCCAGTACTTC

j_gene: TRBJ2-1
v_gene: TRBV5-8
d_gene: -
abundance: -
CDR3aa: CASSLNRVGGGVSYNEQFF
CDR3nt: TGTGCCAGCAGCCTGAATAGGGTGGGTGGGGGCGTCTCCTACAATGAGCAGTTCTTC

j_gene: TRBJ1-2
v_gene: TRBV30
d_gene: TRBD1
abundance: once
CDR3aa: CAWREPGGRGYGYTF
CDR3nt: TGTGCCTGGAGGGAACCAGGGGGCAGGGGCTATGGCTACACCTTC

j_gene: TRBJ2-1
v_gene: TRBV18
d_gene: TRBD2
abundance: -
CDR3aa: CASSASGPSPGSYNEQFF
CDR3nt: TGTGCCAGCTCAGCTAGCGGCCCGTCCCCGGGCTCCTACAATGAGCAGTTCTTC

j_gene: TRBJ2-1
v_gene: TRBV9
d_gene: -
abundance: once
CDR3aa: CASSVSNEQFF
CDR3nt: TGTGCCAGCAGCGTTAGCAATGAGCAGTTCTTC

j_gene: TRBJ1-1
v_gene: TRBV2
d_gene: -
abundance: -
CDR3aa: CASSSLTEAFF
CDR3nt: TGTGCCAGCAGTTCCCTGACTGAAGCTTTCTTT

j_gene: TRBJ2-7
v_gene: TRBV6-6
d_gene: -
abundance: -
CDR3aa: CASSYESTNSYEQYF
CDR3nt: TGTGCCAGCAGTTACGAAAGTACAAACTCCTACGAGCAGTACTTC

j_gene: TRBJ2-7
v_gene: TRBV18
d_gene: -
abundance: -
CDR3aa: CASSRLLYEQYF
CDR3nt: TGTGCCAGCTCGCGTCTACTCTACGAGCAGTACTTC

j_gene: TRBJ2-3
v_gene: TRBV18
d_gene: TRBD1
abundance: -
CDR3aa: CASSRSQGAINSDTQYF
CDR3nt: TGTGCCAGCTCAAGGTCACAGGGGGCGATTAATTCAGATACGCAGTATTTT

j_gene: TRBJ1-2
v_gene: TRBV30
d_gene: -
abundance: -
CDR3aa: CAWSSLRTLGYTF
CDR3nt: TGTGCCTGGAGCTCTCTTAGGACGCTGGGCTACACCTTC

j_gene: TRBJ2-7
v_gene: TRBV7-9
d_gene: TRBD2
abundance: -
CDR3aa: CASSGRAGDEQYF
CDR3nt: TGTGCCAGCAGCGGGAGGGCCGGGGACGAGCAGTACTTC

j_gene: TRBJ1-6
v_gene: TRBV7-2
d_gene: -
abundance: -
CDR3aa: CASSLLGGPSNSPLHF
CDR3nt: TGTGCCAGCAGCTTACTCGGAGGACCCTCAAATTCACCCCTCCACTTT

j_gene: TRBJ2-2
v_gene: TRBV9
d_gene: -
abundance: -
CDR3aa: CASSVFSSLNTGELFF
CDR3nt: TGTGCCAGCAGCGTCTTCTCGTCTTTGAACACCGGGGAGCTGTTTTTT

j_gene: TRBJ1-1
v_gene: TRBV9
d_gene: -
abundance: -
CDR3aa: CASSVQGSNTEAFF
CDR3nt: TGTGCCAGCAGCGTACAGGGGTCGAACACTGAAGCTTTCTTT

j_gene: TRBJ2-1
v_gene: TRBV2
d_gene: TRBD2
abundance: -
CDR3aa: CASSEASGRRGEQFF
CDR3nt: TGTGCCAGCAGTGAGGCTAGCGGGAGGAGGGGGGAGCAGTTCTTC

j_gene: TRBJ1-3
v_gene: TRBV7-2
d_gene: -
abundance: -
CDR3aa: CASSLMRQGTGNTIYF
CDR3nt: TGTGCCAGCAGCTTAATGAGGCAGGGGACTGGAAACACCATATATTTT

j_gene: TRBJ2-3
v_gene: TRBV6-5
d_gene: -
abundance: -
CDR3aa: CASRRTDTQYF
CDR3nt: TGTGCCAGCAGACGGACGGATACGCAGTATTTT

j_gene: TRBJ2-1
v_gene: TRBV28
d_gene: TRBD2
abundance: -
CDR3aa: CASSLAGGPRNEQFF
CDR3nt: TGTGCCAGCAGTTTAGCGGGAGGGCCGCGGAATGAGCAGTTCTTC

j_gene: TRBJ2-3
v_gene: TRBV5-1
d_gene: -
abundance: -
CDR3aa: CASSLIRFSPSSTDTQYF
CDR3nt: TGCGCCAGCAGCTTAATCCGGTTCTCGCCGTCTAGCACAGATACGCAGTATTTT

j_gene: TRBJ1-2
v_gene: TRBV6-4
d_gene: -
abundance: -
CDR3aa: CASRTDSSFGYGYTF
CDR3nt: TGTGCCAGCAGGACGGACAGTTCTTTTGGCTATGGCTACACCTTC

j_gene: TRBJ2-1
v_gene: TRBV28
d_gene: TRBD2
abundance: -
CDR3aa: CASSGYIAGDSDEQFF
CDR3nt: TGTGCCAGCAGTGGTTACATAGCGGGAGATAGCGATGAGCAGTTCTTC

j_gene: TRBJ2-3
v_gene: TRBV5-1
d_gene: TRBD1
abundance: -
CDR3aa: CASSAAGTGATDTQYF
CDR3nt: TGCGCCAGCAGCGCGGCCGGGACAGGGGCCACAGATACGCAGTATTTT

j_gene: TRBJ2-7
v_gene: TRBV28
d_gene: -
abundance: -
CDR3aa: CASSLPRTLYEQYF
CDR3nt: TGTGCCAGCAGTTTACCCCGGACTCTCTACGAGCAGTACTTC

j_gene: TRBJ2-7
v_gene: TRBV28
d_gene: -
abundance: -
CDR3aa: CASSLSVTGAYEQYF
CDR3nt: TGTGCCAGCAGTTTATCGGTGACCGGAGCCTACGAGCAGTACTTC

j_gene: TRBJ1-1
v_gene: TRBV4-3
d_gene: -
abundance: -
CDR3aa: CASSQDHWGRLEAFF
CDR3nt: TGCGCCAGCAGCCAAGATCACTGGGGGCGGCTTGAAGCTTTCTTT

j_gene: TRBJ1-1
v_gene: TRBV19
d_gene: -
abundance: -
CDR3aa: CASSPPVNTEAFF
CDR3nt: TGTGCCAGTAGTCCCCCAGTGAACACTGAAGCTTTCTTT

j_gene: TRBJ1-1
v_gene: TRBV19
d_gene: -
abundance: -
CDR3aa: CASSISSSRVNTEAFF
CDR3nt: TGTGCCAGTAGTATTTCCTCTTCCCGGGTAAACACTGAAGCTTTCTTT

j_gene: TRBJ2-1
v_gene: TRBV11-2
d_gene: -
abundance: -
CDR3aa: CASSSQRGSSYNEQFF
CDR3nt: TGTGCCAGCAGCTCCCAGAGGGGGAGCTCCTACAATGAGCAGTTCTTC

j_gene: TRBJ1-1
v_gene: TRBV27
d_gene: -
abundance: -
CDR3aa: CASSSFKQGRGTEAFF
CDR3nt: TGTGCCAGCAGTTCATTTAAACAGGGAAGGGGGACTGAAGCTTTCTTT

j_gene: TRBJ2-1
v_gene: TRBV7-3
d_gene: TRBD2
abundance: once
CDR3aa: CASSSTSGSYNEQFF
CDR3nt: TGTGCCAGCAGCTCAACTAGCGGCTCCTACAATGAGCAGTTCTTC

j_gene: TRBJ2-3
v_gene: TRBV1
d_gene: -
abundance: -
CDR3aa: CTSSQDRRREADTQYF
CDR3nt: TGCACCAGCAGCCAAGATAGAAGGAGGGAGGCAGATACGCAGTATTTT

j_gene: TRBJ1-1
v_gene: TRBV20-1
d_gene: -
abundance: -
CDR3aa: CSAYGRTEAFF
CDR3nt: TGCAGTGCTTACGGGAGGACTGAAGCTTTCTTT

j_gene: TRBJ2-3
v_gene: TRBV5-4
d_gene: -
abundance: -
CDR3aa: CASSLGQEDTQYF
CDR3nt: TGTGCCAGCAGCTTGGGACAGGAAGATACGCAGTATTTT

j_gene: TRBJ2-1
v_gene: TRBV6-1
d_gene: -
abundance: -
CDR3aa: CASSGSGPAYNEQFF
CDR3nt: TGTGCCAGCAGTGGGAGCGGGCCGGCCTACAATGAGCAGTTCTTC